This T cell receptor beta chain is drawn from a study of identical twins' blood T cells. Study-wide points: Twin similarity might stem from environmental factors, not only genetics. Twins reportedly had markedly more similar V usage than unrelated donors, even among out-of-frame TCRbeta clonotypes.

The CDR3 runs 15 residues. Germline CDR1 and CDR2: WSHSY and SAAADI. Deletions cut 8 bases from V and 7 bases from J, with 18 bases between. In TCRdb, the 5' RACE reads were re-called with MiXCR into one record per CDR3 protein. The sample records roughly 340,000 distinct CDR3 sequences, over 25% being singletons. This clonotype appeared many times. The antigen remains unidentified. The chain recombines TRBV10-2 with TRBJ1-6, with D possibly TRBD1 on 6 matching bases. Sequencing input: PBMCs. The TCR was taken from a woman aged 18-49 years in good health. CDR3 loop: CASLRGARVNSPLHF. CDR3 nucleotides: TGCGCCAGCCTTAGGGGGGCGCGGGTCAATTCACCCCTCCACTTT.